The 21 T cell receptor beta chains below were found in one sample sequenced in a study of CD8 T cells in ankylosing spondylitis (TCRdb year 2017). The library relied on 5' RACE. TCRdb records Illumina HiSeq 2500 as the sequencer. TCRdb reprocessed the public reads (quality trimming at Q25 with fastp, clone calling with MiXCR) and kept in-frame beta chains. Under each unique CDR3 protein, matching rows form one entry showing the most common genes and DNA. In this sample the table shows around 180,000 distinct CDR3 sequences, around a sixth of which occur a single time. The biggest ten clones account for more than 3.5% of the sample. What was sequenced was blood, either unsorted or a sorted T cell fraction (not recorded which). Receptor source: a male donor aged 5 to 29 with ankylosing spondylitis or in good health (not recorded which). Donor details come from another sample of the same person, matched by shared clones.

Ten or more counts support this clonotype. V usage is TRBV7-2 and J usage is TRBJ2-2; D is ambiguous. V lost 5 bases, J lost 6 bases, and 13 bases lay in between. Germline values: CDR1 SGHTA, CDR2 FQGNSA. The CDR3 is made up of 14 amino acids. In DNA, the CDR3 is TGTGCCAGCAGCCCCCGATTAAGCCCCGGGGAGCTGTTTTTT. Its protein product is CASSPRLSPGELFF.

The chain uses TRBV2 and TRBJ2-1; 10 bases align to TRBD2. The CDR3 has 13 residues. Trimming took 6 bases from V and 6 from J; bases not matched to a gene: 2. CDR1 SNHLY and CDR2 FYNNEI come from the germline V gene. CDR3 region: CASRAGGANEQFF. As DNA, the CDR3 is TGTGCCAGCAGAGCGGGAGGGGCCAATGAGCAGTTCTTC.

This clonotype was found many times. The chain employs TRBV2 and TRBJ2-6; D is undetermined. This CDR3 region has 14 residues. Germline V gene sequence: CDR1 SNHLY, CDR2 FYNNEI. Trimming pared 3 bases from V and 0 bases from J, leaving 3 bases between. CDR3 sequence: CASSEASGANVLTF. For the CDR3, the DNA is TGTGCCAGCAGTGAGGCCTCTGGGGCCAACGTCCTGACTTTC. Complete variable domain (other parts from reference TRBV2 and TRBJ2-6): EPEVTQTPSHQVTQMGQEVILRCVPISNHLYFYWYRQILGQKVEFLVSFYNNEISEKSEIFDDQFSVERPDGSNFTLKIRSTKLEDSAMYFCASSEASGANVLTFGAGSRLTVL.

The chain recombines TRBV12-3 or TRBV12-4 with TRBJ1-6, with TRBD1 as a possible D gene (5 bases). CDR3 length equals 16 residues. With 0 bases removed from V and 11 bases from J, the gap between germline ends came to 17 bases. CDR3 coding DNA: TGTGCCAGCAGTTTAGCGGGCCCGGTTCAGGGAACACCCCTCCACTTT. This sequence encodes CASSLAGPVQGTPLHF.

This clonotype was detected many times. This chain joins TRBV20-1 and TRBJ1-1, with D tentatively TRBD1 (5 bases). Germline CDR1 reads DFQATT; CDR2 reads SNEGSKA (reference sequence). The CDR3 totals 14 residues. Trimming left V 2 bases short and J 4 bases short, with 14 bases between. The CDR3 loop is CSARSPGGGTEAFF. The CDR3 nucleotides are TGCAGTGCTAGATCTCCTGGGGGGGGCACTGAAGCTTTCTTT.

The chain carries TRBV30 and TRBJ1-5; the D is unclear. The CDR3 extends over 13 amino acids. V was clipped by 2 bases and J by 1 base, with 6 bases between them. Germline CDR1 is GTSNPN and CDR2 is SVGIG (reference sequence). CDR3 in DNA: TGTGCCTGGAGTCCCTCCAGCAATCAGCCCCAGCATTTT. Translation gives CAWSPSSNQPQHF.

Ten or more counts support this clonotype. V is TRBV5-1 and J is TRBJ1-1; TRBD1 matches at 7 bases. Germline V gene data show CDR1 as SGHRS and CDR2 as YFSETQ. This CDR3 is 19 amino acids long. V trimming: 4 bases; J trimming: 0 bases; junction bases outside the gene matches: 18. The chain's CDR3 is CASSQRDQGEARMNTEAFF. CDR3 nucleotides: TGCGCCAGCAGCCAGCGGGACCAGGGGGAGGCTCGCATGAACACTGAAGCTTTCTTT.

Many counts were recorded for this clonotype. This chain connects TRBV24-1 to TRBJ2-5; TRBD2 matches 14 bases. This CDR3 spans 19 amino acids. V gave up 4 bases and J gave up 5 bases; unmatched junction bases: 14. Looked up from germline, CDR1 is KGHDR and CDR2 is SFDVKD. The CDR3 is CATSEKPQGLAGVRETQYF. The CDR3 bases are TGTGCCACCAGTGAGAAGCCTCAGGGACTAGCGGGAGTAAGGGAGACCCAGTACTTC.

This clonotype has more than one count but fewer than ten. The chain employs TRBV27 and TRBJ2-7; the match to TRBD1 covers 7 bases. The germline gives CDR1 MNHEY, CDR2 SMNVEV (reference sequence). J was trimmed by 4 bases and V by 6 bases; bases with no gene match: 6. This CDR3 spans 13 amino acids. The CDR3 DNA reads TGTGCCAGCAGGACCGGGACAGCATACGAGCAGTACTTC. Translation: CASRTGTAYEQYF.

This clonotype was counted ten times or more. The J gene is TRBJ1-2, the V gene TRBV13; D gene uncertain. CDR1 and CDR2 (germline): PRHDT, FYEKMQ (reference sequence). Trimming shortened V by 4 bases and J by 0 bases, and 9 bases separated the two germline ends. The CDR3 has 14 residues. CDR3 sequence reads: CASSSGLSNYGYTF. The CDR3, as DNA: TGTGCCAGCAGCTCCGGACTGTCTAACTATGGCTACACCTTC. Supplemented by reference TRBV13 and TRBJ1-2, the full variable domain reads AAGVIQSPRHLIKEKRETATLKCYPIPRHDTVYWYQQGPGQDPQFLISFYEKMQSDKGSIPDRFSAQQFSDYHSELNMSSLELGDSALYFCASSSGLSNYGYTFGSGTRLTVV.

This clonotype was seen ten or more times. V is TRBV14 and J is TRBJ2-6; D remains ambiguous. V shed 3 bases and J shed 2 bases, with 5 bases lying between them. This CDR3 spans 14 amino acids. Germline V gene lookup returns CDR1 SGHDN and CDR2 FVKESK. CDR3 in DNA: TGTGCCAGCAGCCACGGCGCTGGGGCCAACGTCCTGACTTTC. This gives the protein CASSHGAGANVLTF.

There are many counts of this clonotype. The CDR3 coding sequence is TGTGCCAGCAGCCATACTAGCGGGAACAGCAATGAGCAGTTCTTC. Protein: CASSHTSGNSNEQFF. J is TRBJ2-1 and V is TRBV5-5; 10 bases line up with TRBD2. The CDR3 spans 15 residues. J was trimmed by 6 bases and V by 4 bases; bases with no gene match: 7. Germline CDR1 and CDR2: SGHKS and YYEKEE (reference sequence).

This clonotype was detected ten times or more. The chain uses TRBV6-1 and TRBJ2-2, with D perhaps TRBD2 (5 bases). CDR3 length: 15 residues. The V and J ends lost 0 bases and 6 bases respectively, with 11 bases between them. Germline V gene lookup returns CDR1 MNHNS and CDR2 SASEGT. CDR3 sequence (DNA): TGTGCCAGCAGTGAAGCGGGTTTGGGAGCCGGGGAGCTGTTTTTT. Its translation: CASSEAGLGAGELFF.

This clonotype was seen ten or more times. This chain uses TRBV5-1 with TRBJ2-3; 7 bases are a match to TRBD2. V lost 4 bases and J lost 0; bases outside the gene matches: 8. The CDR3 runs to 16 residues. The V gene's germline CDR1 is SGHRS and CDR2 YFSETQ. The CDR3 loop is CASSAYGRRSTDTQYF. CDR3 nucleotide sequence: TGCGCCAGCAGCGCCTACGGGAGGAGGAGCACAGATACGCAGTATTTT.

The chain uses TRBV20-1 and TRBJ2-3, with 12 bases matching TRBD2. Germline V CDR1 and CDR2: DFQATT, SNEGSKA (reference sequence). The CDR3 runs to 14 residues. Trimming cost V 6 bases and J 7 bases; bases outside gene matches: 8. This chain's CDR3 is CSARTSGISNTQYF. As DNA, the CDR3 is TGCAGTGCCCGGACTAGCGGGATTTCTAATACGCAGTATTTT.

This clonotype was seen repeatedly, ten times or more. The chain links TRBV14 to TRBJ2-1, with 8 bases aligning to TRBD2. The CDR3 consists of 16 residues. Germline-derived CDR1 and CDR2 are SGHDN and FVKESK. V shed 0 bases, J shed 8 bases, and the junction held 9 bases outside the gene matches. Here the CDR3 DNA reads TGTGCCAGCAGCCAAGAATATGGGACTAGGCATGATGAGCAGTTCTTC. Translated: CASSQEYGTRHDEQFF.

The chain joins TRBV11-2 to TRBJ2-3; D unclear. The germline V gene has CDR1 SGHAT and CDR2 FQNNGV. V gave up 1 base and J gave up 2 bases, with 10 bases separating them. This CDR3 region has 15 residues. CDR3 protein: CASSLARRLTDTQYF. DNA of the CDR3: TGTGCCAGCAGCTTAGCACGCCGTCTCACAGATACGCAGTATTTT.

This clonotype has at least ten counts. The V gene is TRBV20-1, the J gene TRBJ2-3, with 13 bases lining up with TRBD2. V was pared by 6 bases and J by 1 base, with 4 bases of the junction left unmatched. The CDR3 is 15 amino acids. Germline V gives CDR1 DFQATT, CDR2 SNEGSKA (reference sequence). CDR3 sequence (DNA): TGCAGTGCAATTGGACTAGCGGGGGGCACAGATACGCAGTATTTT. Amino acids: CSAIGLAGGTDTQYF.

This clonotype was seen repeatedly, ten times or more. This chain connects TRBV11-3 to TRBJ2-1; 9 bases are shared with TRBD2. This CDR3 comprises 16 residues. V trimming: 4 bases; J trimming: 6 bases; junction bases outside the gene matches: 10. Germline V lookup: CDR1 SGHNT, CDR2 YENEEA. CDR3 in amino acids: CASSSLAGDLTNEQFF. The CDR3 DNA sequence: TGTGCCAGCAGCTCCTTAGCGGGGGATCTCACCAATGAGCAGTTCTTC.

The V call is TRBV20-1, the J call TRBJ2-7, with 7 bases that match TRBD2. The CDR3 contains 13 residues. Germline CDR1 DFQATT, CDR2 SNEGSKA (reference sequence). J gave up 3 bases and V 3 bases, and 5 bases lay outside the gene matches. CDR3 nucleotides: TGCAGTGCTAGGTCCAGCGGGATCTACGAGCAGTACTTC. This translates into CSARSSGIYEQYF.

This clonotype showed up many times. The rearrangement uses TRBV11-2 and TRBJ2-2, with D perhaps TRBD1 or TRBD2 (5 bases each). The CDR3 is 15 amino acids. CDR1 is SGHAT and CDR2 is FQNNGV in the germline V gene. Trimming took off 1 base at V and 4 bases at J, with 10 bases between the two ends. The CDR3 reads CASSLAGDGTGELFF. CDR3 nucleotide sequence: TGTGCCAGCAGCTTAGCCGGGGACGGCACCGGGGAGCTGTTTTTT. The full variable domain, with the rest looked up from reference TRBV11-2 and TRBJ2-2, is EAGVAQSPRYKIIEKRQSVAFWCNPISGHATLYWYQQILGQGPKLLIQFQNNGVVDDSQLPKDRFSAERLKGVDSTLKIQPAKLEDSAVYLCASSLAGDGTGELFFGEGSRLTVL.